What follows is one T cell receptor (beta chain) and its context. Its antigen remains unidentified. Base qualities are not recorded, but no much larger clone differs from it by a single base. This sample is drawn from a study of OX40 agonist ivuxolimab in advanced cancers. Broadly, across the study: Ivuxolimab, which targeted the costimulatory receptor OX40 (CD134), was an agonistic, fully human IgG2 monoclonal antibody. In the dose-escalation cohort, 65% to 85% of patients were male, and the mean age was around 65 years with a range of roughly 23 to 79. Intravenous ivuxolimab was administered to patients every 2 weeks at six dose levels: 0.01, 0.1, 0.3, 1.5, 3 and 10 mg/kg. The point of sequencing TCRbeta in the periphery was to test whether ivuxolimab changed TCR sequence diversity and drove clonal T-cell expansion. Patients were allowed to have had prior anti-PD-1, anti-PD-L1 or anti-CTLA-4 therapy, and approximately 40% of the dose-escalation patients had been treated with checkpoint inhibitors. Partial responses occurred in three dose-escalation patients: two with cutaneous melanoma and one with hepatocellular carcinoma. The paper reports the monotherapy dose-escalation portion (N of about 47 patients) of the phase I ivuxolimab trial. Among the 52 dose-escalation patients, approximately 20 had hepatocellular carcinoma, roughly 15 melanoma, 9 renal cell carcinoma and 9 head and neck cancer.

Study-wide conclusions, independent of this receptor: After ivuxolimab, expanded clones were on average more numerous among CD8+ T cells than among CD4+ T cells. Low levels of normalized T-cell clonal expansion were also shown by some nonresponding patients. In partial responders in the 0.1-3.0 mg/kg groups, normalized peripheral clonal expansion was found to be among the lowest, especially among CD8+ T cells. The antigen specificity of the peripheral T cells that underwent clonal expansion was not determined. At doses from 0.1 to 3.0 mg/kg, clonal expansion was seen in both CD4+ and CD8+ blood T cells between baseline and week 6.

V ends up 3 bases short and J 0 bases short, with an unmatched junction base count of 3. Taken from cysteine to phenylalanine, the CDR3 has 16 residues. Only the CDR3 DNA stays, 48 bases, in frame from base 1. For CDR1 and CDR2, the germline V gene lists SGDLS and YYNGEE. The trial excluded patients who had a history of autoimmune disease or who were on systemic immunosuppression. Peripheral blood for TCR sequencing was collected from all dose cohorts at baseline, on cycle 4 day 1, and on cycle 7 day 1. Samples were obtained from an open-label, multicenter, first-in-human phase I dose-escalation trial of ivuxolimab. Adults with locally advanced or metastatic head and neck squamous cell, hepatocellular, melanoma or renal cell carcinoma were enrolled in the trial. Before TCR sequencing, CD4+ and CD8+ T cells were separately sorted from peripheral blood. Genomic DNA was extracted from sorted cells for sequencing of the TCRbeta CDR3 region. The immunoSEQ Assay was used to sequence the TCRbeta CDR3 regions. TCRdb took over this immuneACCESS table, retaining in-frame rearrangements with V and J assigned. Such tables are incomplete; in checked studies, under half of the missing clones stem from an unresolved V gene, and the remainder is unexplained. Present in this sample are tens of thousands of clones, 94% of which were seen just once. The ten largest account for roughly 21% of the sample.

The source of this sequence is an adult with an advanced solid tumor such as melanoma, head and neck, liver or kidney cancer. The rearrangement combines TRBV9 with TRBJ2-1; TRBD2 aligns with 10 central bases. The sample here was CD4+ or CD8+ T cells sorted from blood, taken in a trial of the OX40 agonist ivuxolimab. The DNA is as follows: TGTGCCAGCAGCGAGGGACTAGCGAGCTCCTACAATGAGCAGTTCTTC. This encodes CASSEGLASSYNEQFF.